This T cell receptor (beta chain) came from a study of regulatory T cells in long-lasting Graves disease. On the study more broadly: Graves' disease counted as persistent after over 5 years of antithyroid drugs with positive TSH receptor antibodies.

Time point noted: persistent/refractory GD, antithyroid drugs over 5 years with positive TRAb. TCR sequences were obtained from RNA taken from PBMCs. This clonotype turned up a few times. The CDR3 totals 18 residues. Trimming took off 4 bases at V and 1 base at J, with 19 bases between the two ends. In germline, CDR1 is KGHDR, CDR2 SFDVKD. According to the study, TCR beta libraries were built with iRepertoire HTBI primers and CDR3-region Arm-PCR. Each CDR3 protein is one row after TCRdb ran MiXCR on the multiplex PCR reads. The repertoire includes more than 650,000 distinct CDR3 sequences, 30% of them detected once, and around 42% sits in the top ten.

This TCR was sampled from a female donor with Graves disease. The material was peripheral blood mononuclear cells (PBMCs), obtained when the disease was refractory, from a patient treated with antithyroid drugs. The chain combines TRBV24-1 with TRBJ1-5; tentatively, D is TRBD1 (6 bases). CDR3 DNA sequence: TGTGCCACCAGTGACTCAGGGAGGGGGATTGCGAGCAATCAGCCCCAGCATTTT. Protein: CATSDSGRGIASNQPQHF.